This record looks at one T cell receptor beta chain sequence and its context. The antigen remains unidentified. A multiplex PCR was run with 60 Vbeta primers and 13 Jbeta primers. Assay used: immunoSEQ multiplex PCR; TCRdb lists only in-frame clones, some missing. The table records roughly 150,000 clones, around four fifths of them present only once. Trimming at V came to 3 bases and at J to 4 bases, leaving 7 bases not matched to a gene. The CDR3 runs 15 residues. The germline gives CDR1 MNHEY, CDR2 SVGAGI. The sample is drawn from a study of cytomegalovirus exposure and HLA in healthy donors. Notes on the study in general: Among the CMV-associated chains, a few were confirmed in vitro as specific for CMV antigens. A later analysis showed HLA-associated TCR beta chains outstripping equally common others in clonal expansion.

The sequencing input was PBMCs. The TCR originated in a man younger than 40 in good health and CMV-seronegative. The chain joins TRBV6-5 to TRBJ1-1; 8 positions match TRBD1. The CDR3 DNA reads as TGTGCCAGCAGTTATCAGGGGGCATTGCCCACTGAAGCTTTCTTT. Translating it yields CASSYQGALPTEAFF.